This T cell receptor (beta chain) stems from a study of blood T cell repertoires in COVID-19. Repertoires were generated with immunoSEQ multiplex PCR, while TCRdb's copy carries only in-frame clones and drops some. The sample shows 160,000 or so clones, about 88% of them seen only once. One Seattle source followed patients from active infection through their disease course. This CDR3 contains 16 residues. Germline loops: CDR1 MGHRA, CDR2 YSYEKL. V was clipped by 0 bases and J by 2 bases, with 12 bases between them. The material sequenced was peripheral blood. This chain connects TRBV4-1 to TRBJ2-3; a possible D gene is TRBD1 (6 bases). The sequence derives from a woman between 45 and 65 years old with COVID-19, enrolled during active disease. The CDR3 region has the DNA TGCGCCAGCAGCCAAGATCGAGGGGGAGACACAGATACGCAGTATTTT. This translates into CASSQDRGGDTDTQYF.